This TCR beta chain appears in the sequencing data of a study of molecular identifiers for immune sequencing clone quantification. Remarks on this clonotype: The CDR3 carries no conserved terminal phenylalanine or tryptophan, so it likely arises from a read error. No DNA is shown, since the ends of the CDR3 on it are uncertain; the CDR3 is the one TCRdb lists.

Naive CD8 T cells underwent sorting with the CD8+CD4-CCR7+CD45RA+ definition. The CDR3 has 15 amino acids, counting both end residues. Methods described previously, with TCR primers listed, were used for bulk TCR libraries. TCRdb independently ran MiXCR on the PCR reads; one entry per CDR3 protein. The table has about 630,000 distinct CDR3 sequences, about 25% seen once. Sequenced input: naive CD8+ T cells from blood, with Jurkat cell RNA spiked in. Indicated subset: FACS-sorted CD8+CD4-CCR7+CD45RA+ naive T cells. The sequence was collected from a human donor in good health. Some libraries in this study had Jurkat cell RNA spiked in. The rearrangement uses TRBV21-1 and TRBJ1-5. TRBV21-1 is described as a pseudogene. CDR3 amino acids: CASSKKERNNQPQHI.